Below are 10 T cell receptor beta chains sequenced from a single sample in a study of cytomegalovirus exposure and HLA in healthy donors. It was with 60 Vbeta and 13 Jbeta primers that the PCR ran. TCRdb keeps only in-frame clones here, not all; method: immunoSEQ multiplex PCR. The sample carries 170,000 or so clones, over 70% recorded once. Sequencing input: PBMCs. These receptors all come from a man younger than 40 in good health and CMV-seropositive.

This clone was seen once. The chain has TRBV5-1 and TRBJ2-3; the match to TRBD2 covers 11 bases. Per germline, CDR1 SGHRS and CDR2 YFSETQ. V lost 3 bases to trimming and J lost 0 bases; unmatched junction nucleotides: 6. This CDR3 spans 17 amino acids. Written as DNA, the CDR3 is TGCGCCAGCAGCTCACTCACTAGCGGGAGAAGCACAGATACGCAGTATTTT. Its protein is CASSSLTSGRSTDTQYF. The whole variable domain, remainder taken from reference TRBV5-1 and TRBJ2-3, is KAGVTQTPRYLIKTRGQQVTLSCSPISGHRSVSWYQQTPGQGLQFLFEYFSETQRNKGNFPGRFSGRQFSNSRSEMNVSTLELGDSALYLCASSSLTSGRSTDTQYFGPGTRLTVL.

The chain carries TRBV28 and TRBJ1-1; D unclear. The V end lost 3 bases, the J end lost 1 base, and 6 bases lay between the germline ends. Germline CDR1 reads MDHEN; CDR2 reads SYDVKM. This CDR3 is built from 13 residues. CDR3 protein: CASSFSGNTEAFF. The CDR3 DNA follows: TGTGCCAGCAGTTTCTCGGGGAACACTGAAGCTTTCTTT.

Points on this clone: One end of the junction is discordant with germline, which a read error may explain. This chain joins TRBV7-9 and TRBJ1-4; D possibly corresponds to TRBD1 (5 bases). Per the germline V gene, CDR1 is SEHNR and CDR2 is FQNEAQ (reference sequence). This CDR3 is 14 amino acids long. DNA for the CDR3: TGTTCCAGCAGCTTTAGCCAGGGAAGTGAAAAACTGTTTTTT. It encodes CSSSFSQGSEKLFF. Combining the CDR3 with reference TRBV7-9 and TRBJ1-4 gives the whole variable domain DTGVSQNPRHKITKRGQNVTFRCDPISEHNRLYWYRQTLGQGPEFLTYFQNEAQLEKSRLLSDRFSAERPKGSFSTLEIQRTEQGDSAMYLCSSSFSQGSEKLFFGSGTQLSVL.

V gene TRBV5-1 combines with J gene TRBJ2-1; tentatively, D is TRBD2 (6 bases). Germline CDR1 and CDR2: SGHRS and YFSETQ. The CDR3 has 17 amino acids. Trimming stripped 0 bases from V and 0 bases from J, with 13 bases between. The CDR3 is CASSLATGVSSYNEQFF. CDR3 in DNA: TGCGCCAGCAGCTTGGCTACGGGAGTGAGCTCCTACAATGAGCAGTTCTTC.

This chain links TRBV15 with TRBJ1-1, with a possible D match to TRBD1 (5 bases). Trimming pared 1 base from V and 2 bases from J, leaving 11 bases between. Germline V gene sequence: CDR1 LNHNV, CDR2 YYDKDF (reference sequence). The CDR3 sequence is 15 residues long. The CDR3 region has the DNA TGTGCCACCAGCAGAGTACTCCAGGGTAACACTGAAGCTTTCTTT. Its protein product is CATSRVLQGNTEAFF.

V and J are TRBV19 and TRBJ1-1; possibly TRBD1 for D (5 bases). This CDR3 has 14 residues. V gave up 6 bases and J gave up 1 base, with 12 bases separating them. Germline CDR1 reads LNHDA; CDR2 reads SQIVND (reference sequence). Here the CDR3 reads CASSDRHRNTEAFF. Written as DNA, the CDR3 is TGTGCCAGTAGCGACAGACACCGGAACACTGAAGCTTTCTTT.

The chain combines TRBV10-3 with TRBJ2-3, with TRBD1 matching 9 bases. The V segment lost 5 bases and the J segment 4 bases; nucleotides outside the gene matches: 7. The germline CDR1 and CDR2 sequences are ENHRY and SYGVKD. The length of the CDR3 is 15 residues. Here the CDR3 reads CAISNDRGRADTQYF. In DNA, the CDR3 is TGTGCCATCAGTAATGACAGGGGGAGAGCAGATACGCAGTATTTT.

The chain employs TRBV5-1 and TRBJ2-7; D perhaps matches TRBD2 (5 bases). V lost 0 bases and J lost 7, with 11 bases in between. Germline CDR1 SGHRS, CDR2 YFSETQ. CDR3 length: 13 amino acids. CDR3 loop: CASSLDLAEEQYF. The CDR3 DNA is TGCGCCAGCAGCTTGGACCTAGCCGAGGAGCAGTACTTC.

The gene calls are TRBV18 and TRBJ1-1; 9 bases agree with TRBD1. CDR1 is KGHSH, CDR2 LQKENI, per germline. Trimming removed 3 bases from V and 1 base from J; junction bases left unmatched: 3. This CDR3 comprises 15 residues. DNA for the CDR3: TGTGCCAGCTCACCGGACAGGGGACGGAACACTGAAGCTTTCTTT. As protein: CASSPDRGRNTEAFF.

This sequence joins TRBV30 and TRBJ1-2; 7 nucleotides line up with TRBD1. The CDR3 is 13 residues long. After removal of 2 bases from V and 7 bases from J, the junction contained 7 bases not matched to a gene. Germline values: CDR1 GTSNPN, CDR2 SVGIG (reference sequence). The CDR3: CAWSRGQEIGYTF. The DNA of the CDR3 is TGTGCCTGGAGTAGAGGACAGGAAATTGGCTACACCTTC.